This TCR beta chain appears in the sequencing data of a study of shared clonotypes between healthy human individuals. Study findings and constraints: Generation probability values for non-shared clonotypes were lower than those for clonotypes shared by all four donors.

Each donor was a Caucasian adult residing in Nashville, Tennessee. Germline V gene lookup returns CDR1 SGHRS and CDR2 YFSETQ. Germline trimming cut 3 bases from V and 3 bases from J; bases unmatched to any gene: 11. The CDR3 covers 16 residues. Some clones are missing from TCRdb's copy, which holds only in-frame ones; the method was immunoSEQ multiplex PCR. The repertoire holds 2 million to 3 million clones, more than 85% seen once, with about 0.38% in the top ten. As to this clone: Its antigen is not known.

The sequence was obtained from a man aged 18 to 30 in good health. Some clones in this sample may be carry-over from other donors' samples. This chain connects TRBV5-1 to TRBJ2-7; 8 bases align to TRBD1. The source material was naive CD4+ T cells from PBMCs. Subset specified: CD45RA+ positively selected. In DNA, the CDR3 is TGCGCCAGCAGCTGGGGGTCGGACAGGGCCGTCTACGAGCAGTACTTC. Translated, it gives CASSWGSDRAVYEQYF.